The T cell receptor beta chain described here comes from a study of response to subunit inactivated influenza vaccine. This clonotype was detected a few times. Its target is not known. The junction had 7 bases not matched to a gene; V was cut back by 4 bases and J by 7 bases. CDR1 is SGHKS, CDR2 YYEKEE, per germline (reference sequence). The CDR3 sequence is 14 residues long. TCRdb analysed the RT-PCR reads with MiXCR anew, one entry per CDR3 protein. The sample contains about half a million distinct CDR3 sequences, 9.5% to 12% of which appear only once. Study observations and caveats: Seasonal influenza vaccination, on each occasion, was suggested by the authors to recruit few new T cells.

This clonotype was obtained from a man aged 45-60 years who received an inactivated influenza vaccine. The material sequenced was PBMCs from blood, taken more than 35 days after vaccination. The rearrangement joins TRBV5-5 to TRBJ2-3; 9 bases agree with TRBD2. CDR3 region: CASSTGTSIYTQYF. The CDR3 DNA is TGTGCCAGCAGCACCGGGACTAGCATTTATACGCAGTATTTT.